The subject of this entry is one T cell receptor beta chain. The antigen remains undetermined. This sample is part of a study of cytomegalovirus exposure and HLA in healthy donors. Study summary: The 110 or so validation repertoires used a platform that matched the one used for the 600 to 700 first-cohort repertoires, as a later analysis reported. Study observations and caveats: Using the classifier, cytomegalovirus status was reportedly diagnosed with high specificity and sensitivity. Many donors shared some public TCRs, even though most TCR sequences were rare.

V was shortened by 0 bases and J by 2 bases, with 8 bases between the two germline ends. From germline, CDR1 is SGHNT and CDR2 YYREEE (reference sequence). The CDR3 loop spans 15 amino acids. Profiling relied on immunoSEQ multiplex PCR, and the TCRdb table lists in-frame clones only, not all of them. Among some 150,000 clones, roughly 86% were seen once, and the ten largest hold 2% to 3%. This clonotype originated in a man between 18 and 29 years old in good health and CMV-seropositive. The sample comprised PBMCs. The chain recombines TRBV5-4 with TRBJ2-2; weak D call: TRBD1 (6 bases). CDR3 coding DNA: TGTGCCAGCAGCTTGGGGGGACACAACACCGGGGAGCTGTTTTTT. This encodes CASSLGGHNTGELFF.